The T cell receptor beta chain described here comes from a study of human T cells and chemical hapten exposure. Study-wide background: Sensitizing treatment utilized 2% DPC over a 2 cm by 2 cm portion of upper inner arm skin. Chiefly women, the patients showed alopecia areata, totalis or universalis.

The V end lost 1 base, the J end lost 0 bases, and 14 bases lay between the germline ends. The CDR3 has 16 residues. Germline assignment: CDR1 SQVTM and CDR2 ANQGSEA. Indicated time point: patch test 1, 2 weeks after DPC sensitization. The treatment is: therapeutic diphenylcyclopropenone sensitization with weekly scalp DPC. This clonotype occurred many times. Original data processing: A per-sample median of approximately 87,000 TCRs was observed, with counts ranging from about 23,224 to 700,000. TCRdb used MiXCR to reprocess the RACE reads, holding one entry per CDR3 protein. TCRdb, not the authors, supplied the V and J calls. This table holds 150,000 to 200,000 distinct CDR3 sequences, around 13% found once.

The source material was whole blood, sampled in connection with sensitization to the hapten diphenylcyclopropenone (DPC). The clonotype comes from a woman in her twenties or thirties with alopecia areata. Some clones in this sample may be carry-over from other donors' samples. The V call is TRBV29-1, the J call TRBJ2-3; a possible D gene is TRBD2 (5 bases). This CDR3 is CSVEGPLPGSTDTQYF. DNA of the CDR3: TGCAGCGTTGAAGGGCCCCTACCGGGGAGCACAGATACGCAGTATTTT.